One sample yielded the 10 T cell receptor beta chains listed below, sequenced in a study of blood T cell repertoires in COVID-19. The assay was immunoSEQ multiplex PCR, and TCRdb's table has in-frame clones only and misses some. The table shows over 150,000 clones, with about 80% occurring only once. Sequencing was carried out using peripheral blood. The receptor source for this set is a man in his 70s with active or convalescent COVID-19.

This clone appeared once. The chain recombines TRBV5-5 with TRBJ2-7; TRBD1 agrees at 8 bases. The CDR3 totals 14 residues. Trimming cost V 5 bases and J 6 bases; bases outside gene matches: 10. Germline values: CDR1 SGHKS, CDR2 YYEKEE (reference sequence). The CDR3 spells CASRLTGDSTEQYF. The CDR3 coding sequence is TGTGCCAGCAGGTTGACAGGGGATTCAACCGAGCAGTACTTC.

The chain uses TRBV7-9 and TRBJ2-7, with 12 bases lining up with TRBD2. This CDR3 spans 13 amino acids. From germline, CDR1 is SEHNR and CDR2 FQNEAQ (reference sequence). The V gene end was trimmed by 4 bases and the J gene end by 8 bases; junction bases not matched to a gene: 3. The CDR3 sequence: CASSSGLAGKQYF. The CDR3 DNA reads as TGTGCCAGCAGCTCCGGACTAGCGGGGAAGCAGTACTTC.

This chain links TRBV5-5 with TRBJ1-3, with D hard to call. The CDR3 loop spans 15 amino acids. In germline, CDR1 is SGHKS, CDR2 YYEKEE (reference sequence). Trimming shortened V by 1 base and J by 8 bases, and 16 bases separated the two germline ends. CDR3 amino acids: CASSLFQLEEHTIYF. CDR3 DNA: TGTGCCAGCAGCTTGTTTCAACTTGAGGAGCACACCATATATTTT.

This clone has more than one count but fewer than ten. The V and J genes are TRBV10-2 and TRBJ1-5; D gene uncertain. CDR1 WSHSY and CDR2 SAAADI come from the germline V gene. V was pared by 4 bases and J by 0 bases, with 22 bases between. This CDR3 has 19 amino acids. CDR3 region: CASSASPPGRENSNQPQHF. CDR3 DNA: TGCGCCAGCAGTGCCTCCCCCCCCGGACGGGAAAATAGCAATCAGCCCCAGCATTTT.

V and J are TRBV11-2 and TRBJ2-1; D uncertain. This CDR3 is built from 12 residues. V lost 3 bases to trimming and J lost 7 bases, with 7 bases between them. Per germline, CDR1 SGHAT and CDR2 FQNNGV. DNA of the CDR3: TGTGCCAGCAGCTTCTACCCTAATGAGCAGTTCTTC. It codes for CASSFYPNEQFF.

The chain carries TRBV7-2 and TRBJ2-7; the match to TRBD2 covers 8 bases. Germline V gene data show CDR1 as SGHTA and CDR2 as FQGNSA. There are 15 residues in the CDR3. Trimming took 2 bases from V and 3 from J; bases not matched to a gene: 6. This CDR3 is CASSLSGSRFYEQYF. The DNA for the CDR3 is TGTGCCAGCAGCTTAAGCGGGAGCCGCTTCTACGAGCAGTACTTC.

The chain has TRBV7-3 and TRBJ2-1; D may be TRBD2 (6 bases). Germline V gene data show CDR1 as SGHTA and CDR2 as FQGTGA. V lost 3 bases and J lost 3, with 15 bases in between. The CDR3 length is 16 residues. The CDR3 is CASSLKSRGNYNEQFF. For the CDR3, the DNA is TGTGCCAGCAGCTTGAAGAGTCGCGGGAACTACAATGAGCAGTTCTTC.

The V gene is TRBV30, the J gene TRBJ2-3, with D tentatively TRBD2 (6 bases). The CDR3 extends over 15 amino acids. Germline lookup yields CDR1 GTSNPN and CDR2 SVGIG (reference sequence). The ends were cut back, 7 bases at V and 4 bases at J, with 21 bases in the middle. The CDR3 protein is CALTRAGRTPDTQYF. The CDR3 DNA follows: TGTGCCTTAACGAGGGCGGGAAGAACCCCAGATACGCAGTATTTT.

CDR3 in amino acids: CASSRGQGRGAQHF. The CDR3, as DNA: TGTGCCAGCAGTAGGGGACAGGGAAGGGGAGCCCAGCATTTT. The chain carries TRBV6-2 or TRBV6-3 and TRBJ1-5, with 9 bases aligning to TRBD1. Germline CDR1 is MNHEY and CDR2 is SVGEGT. V lost 5 bases and J lost 11; bases outside the gene matches: 10. The CDR3 has 14 residues.

The V gene is TRBV19, the J gene TRBJ2-7; no reliable D call. With 3 bases removed from V and 9 bases from J, the gap between germline ends came to 18 bases. The CDR3 runs 14 residues. In germline, CDR1 is LNHDA, CDR2 SQIVND (reference sequence). The CDR3 DNA follows: TGTGCCAGTAGTATGGATGTGACTCAGAGGTGGCAGTACTTC. It specifies CASSMDVTQRWQYF. Full variable domain (missing parts from reference TRBV19 and TRBJ2-7): DGGITQSPKYLFRKEGQNVTLSCEQNLNHDAMYWYRQDPGQGLRLIYYSQIVNDFQKGDIAEGYSVSREKKESFPLTVTSAQKNPTAFYLCASSMDVTQRWQYFGPGTRLTVT.